This is a list of T cell receptor beta chains from one sample in a study of T cell responses to AZD1222 COVID-19 vaccine. Some clones are missing from TCRdb's copy, which holds only in-frame ones; the method was immunoSEQ multiplex PCR. The table shows approximately 30,000 clones, with 86% occurring only once. This material consisted of peripheral blood, taken on day 0 of AZD1222 vaccination. These receptors all stem from an adult in good health. Each CDR3 is given with its conserved first and last residue. A D gene is named only where the DNA matches it firmly. Clone size appears in some rows only: once, few, many, or a class for an expanded clone.

cdr3_nt	cdr3_aa	v_call	j_call	clone_size	d_call
TGTGCCAGCAGCCACGTTTCAGATACGCAGTATTTT	CASSHVSDTQYF	TRBV14	TRBJ2-3	-	-
TGTGCCAGAACGAAGGGGGCTCGCTATGGCTACACCTTC	CARTKGARYGYTF	TRBV27	TRBJ1-2	-	TRBD1
TGTGCCAGCAGTGATGGGGCGGACGGAGGAGCCAACGTCCTGACTTTC	CASSDGADGGANVLTF	TRBV6-4	TRBJ2-6	-	-
TGTGCCAGCAGCTTAACCCCGGGACAGAGCTCCTACGAGCAGTACTTC	CASSLTPGQSSYEQYF	TRBV7-8	TRBJ2-7	-	TRBD1
TGCGCCAGCAGCTTGGGGCAAGAGACCCAGTACTTC	CASSLGQETQYF	TRBV5-1	TRBJ2-5	-	-
TGTGCCACAAAGAAACAGGGGGCACTGGATAGCAATCAGCCCCAGCATTTT	CATKKQGALDSNQPQHF	TRBV10-3	TRBJ1-5	few	TRBD1
TGCAGCGTTCAAGAGGGGGATCCCACCTACGAGCAGTACTTC	CSVQEGDPTYEQYF	TRBV29-1	TRBJ2-7	-	-
TGTGCCAGCACCGTACCTTCAGGGAACATGAACACTGAAGCTTTCTTT	CASTVPSGNMNTEAFF	TRBV28	TRBJ1-1	medium-sized	-
TGTGCCAGCAGTTTATGGGACAGAAATGAGCAGTTCTTC	CASSLWDRNEQFF	TRBV27	TRBJ2-1	-	TRBD1
TGTGCCAGTAGTCTCAACACTGAAGCTTTCTTT	CASSLNTEAFF	TRBV19	TRBJ1-1	-	-
TGCGCCAGCAGCCAAGATCCAGTACCCTTTTACGAGCAGTACTTC	CASSQDPVPFYEQYF	TRBV4-1	TRBJ2-7	few	-
TGTGCCAGCAGCGTAGGCTCGAACACTGAAGCTTTCTTT	CASSVGSNTEAFF	TRBV9	TRBJ1-1	few	-
TGTGCCTGGAGTCAGGGGATGGGAGAGACCCAGTACTTC	CAWSQGMGETQYF	TRBV30	TRBJ2-5	-	-
TGTGCCAGCAGTTTAAAAATAGAGGCAGGGGTCACCGGGGAGCTGTTTTTT	CASSLKIEAGVTGELFF	TRBV28	TRBJ2-2	-	-
TGTGCCAGTAGTTACTCCGGGGGCAACACTGAAGCTTTCTTT	CASSYSGGNTEAFF	TRBV19	TRBJ1-1	-	-
TGCGCCAGCAGCTTCGGACTAGCGGGGGGCCCAGATACGCAGTATTTT	CASSFGLAGGPDTQYF	TRBV5-1	TRBJ2-3	-	TRBD2
TGTGCCAGCAGTTACTGGCGGCCAAACACAGATACGCAGTATTTT	CASSYWRPNTDTQYF	TRBV6-2/TRBV6-3	TRBJ2-3	-	-
TGCGCCAGCAGCCAAGAATGGGCCGGACAGGGCTGGGGAGCCTACGAGCAGTACTTC	CASSQEWAGQGWGAYEQYF	TRBV4-3	TRBJ2-7	-	TRBD1
TGTGCCAGCAGTTTCTCGGCTAACTATGGCTACACCTTC	CASSFSANYGYTF	TRBV27	TRBJ1-2	-	-
TGTGCCAGCAGCTTGGGACAGGGGGCTTGGGAGCAGTACTTC	CASSLGQGAWEQYF	TRBV13	TRBJ2-7	-	TRBD1
TGTGCCAGCAGCCAAGAGTTGCCCTTGAGCGGGGGGGCCGGAGAGACCCAGTACTTC	CASSQELPLSGGAGETQYF	TRBV14	TRBJ2-5	-	TRBD2
TGTGCCAGCAGCCAAGATTTGGGGGTTGGCTACGAGCAGTACTTC	CASSQDLGVGYEQYF	TRBV3-1/TRBV3-2	TRBJ2-7	-	-
TGTGCCTGGAGTGTAAGGGGGAGAGAGACCCAGTACTTC	CAWSVRGRETQYF	TRBV30	TRBJ2-5	-	-
TGTGCCAGCTTGGAGGAGTTCTACGAGCAGTACTTC	CASLEEFYEQYF	TRBV9	TRBJ2-7	-	-
TGTGCCAGTAGAGGGGGGGGAAATCAGCCCCAGCATTTT	CASRGGGNQPQHF	TRBV19	TRBJ1-5	once	-
TGTGCCAGCAGTGGGAGGACTGAAGCTTTCTTT	CASSGRTEAFF	TRBV6-2/TRBV6-3	TRBJ1-1	-	-
TGTGCCAGCAGTTTGGGAGGGGCGGCTAATGAAAAACTGTTTTTT	CASSLGGAANEKLFF	TRBV28	TRBJ1-4	-	-
TGTGCCATCAGAGCACCGTCTGGAAACACCATATATTTT	CAIRAPSGNTIYF	TRBV10-3	TRBJ1-3	-	-
TGTGCCAGCAGCACCCAGACTAGCGGGGCATACAATGAGCAGTTCTTC	CASSTQTSGAYNEQFF	TRBV9	TRBJ2-1	-	TRBD2
TGTGCCAGCAGCGTCGCATACAGGGAGTCTGAAGCTTTCTTT	CASSVAYRESEAFF	TRBV9	TRBJ1-1	once	-
TGCAGCGTTGAGAGGCGGGACAGGGGTTCCACCGGGGAGCTGTTTTTT	CSVERRDRGSTGELFF	TRBV29-1	TRBJ2-2	-	TRBD1
TGTGCCTGGAGTTTTCAGAGGCACACTGAAGCTTTCTTT	CAWSFQRHTEAFF	TRBV30	TRBJ1-1	few	-
TGTGCCAGCAGCTTAAGGCAGGGTTGGGGGAACACTGAAGCTTTCTTT	CASSLRQGWGNTEAFF	TRBV11-1	TRBJ1-1	-	-
TGCGCCAGCAGCCAAGGGCGGGATCGGTTCTTC	CASSQGRDRFF	TRBV4-1	TRBJ2-1	-	-
TGTGCCAGCAGGGGGGGAATCTCTGGAAACACCATATATTTT	CASRGGISGNTIYF	TRBV6-5	TRBJ1-3	-	-
TGTGCCAGCAGGAGAGGTCGGACAGGCTCGGGCTACACCTTC	CASRRGRTGSGYTF	TRBV28	TRBJ1-2	-	TRBD1
TGTGCCAGCACGGGGGAGGGCCTCTATGGCTACACCTTC	CASTGEGLYGYTF	TRBV2	TRBJ1-2	-	-
TGTGCCAGCAGCCAAGCCGGGGCCAACGTCCTGACTTTC	CASSQAGANVLTF	TRBV14	TRBJ2-6	-	-
TGTGCCAGCAGCTTAGGGCCTAGCGGGCAAGAGACCCAGTACTTC	CASSLGPSGQETQYF	TRBV11-2	TRBJ2-5	few	TRBD2
TGTGCCAGCAGCCCCCAGTCCAACAGGTTCCACGAGCAGTACTTC	CASSPQSNRFHEQYF	TRBV11-2	TRBJ2-7	-	-
TGTGCCAGCAGCCGCGGGGCAGGTGGCTACACCTTC	CASSRGAGGYTF	TRBV14	TRBJ1-2	-	-
TGTGCCAGCAGCTTAGGGACTAGCGGTTCCTACGAGCAGTACTTC	CASSLGTSGSYEQYF	TRBV7-2	TRBJ2-7	-	TRBD2
TGTGCCATCAGTGAGTGGGCGGGAGCATTCTTC	CAISEWAGAFF	TRBV10-3	TRBJ2-1	-	TRBD2
TGTGCCTCATCCCGGGGTAGGGATGCAGATACGCAGTATTTT	CASSRGRDADTQYF	TRBV30	TRBJ2-3	-	-